Below, 22 T cell receptor beta chains from the same sample are listed, as sequenced in a study of neoadjuvant anti-PD-1 for oral cavity cancer (dated by TCRdb to about 2021). The library relied on the immunoSEQ multiplex PCR assay. The source is immuneACCESS, and TCRdb retained only in-frame sequences with V and J called. Part of the clones is not carried over; for the studies checked, unresolved V genes explain less than half of this, and the remainder is unexplained. Recorded for this sample are roughly 32,000 clones; more than 65% of them occurred a single time. The ten largest clones capture roughly 3.2% of the sample. In the paper's terms, the time point label means: after neoadjuvant nivolumab, at surgical resection. The input for sequencing was PBMCs, taken after nivolumab (anti-PD-1) treatment. The receptor source for this set is a person between 40 and 85 years old with oral cavity squamous cell carcinoma.

The chain carries TRBV2 and TRBJ2-3; no definite D call. The CDR3 loop spans 12 amino acids. Trimming left V 4 bases short and J 2 bases short, with 4 bases between. Looked up from germline, CDR1 is SNHLY and CDR2 is FYNNEI. This CDR3 reads CASSGDTDTQYF. The DNA for the CDR3 is TGTGCCAGCAGTGGGGACACAGATACGCAGTATTTT.

The genes are TRBV7-9 and TRBJ2-2, with 10 bases lining up with TRBD2. The germline CDR1 and CDR2 sequences are SEHNR and FQNEAQ (reference sequence). The CDR3 is 17 amino acids. J gave up 7 bases and V 4 bases, and 12 bases lay outside the gene matches. The CDR3 reads CASSYPSGGRSSGELFF. For the CDR3, the DNA is TGTGCCAGCAGCTACCCTAGCGGGGGCCGCTCGAGCGGGGAGCTGTTTTTT.

The V call is TRBV7-2, the J call TRBJ1-6; the D is unclear. CDR1 and CDR2 from the germline V gene are SGHTA and FQGNSA. This CDR3 is 16 amino acids long. Trimming pared 5 bases from V and 5 bases from J, leaving 16 bases between. CDR3 residues: CASSRTRTSDNSPLHF. Written as DNA, the CDR3 is TGTGCCAGCAGCCGAACGAGGACTTCTGATAATTCACCCCTCCACTTT.

The chain is built from TRBV5-1 and TRBJ2-7; D uncertain. The V end lost 1 base, the J end lost 0 bases, and 11 bases lay between the germline ends. CDR1 and CDR2 (germline): SGHRS, YFSETQ. The CDR3 is 15 residues long. This CDR3 is CASSLMAPGSYEQYF. The CDR3 nucleotides are TGCGCCAGCAGCTTGATGGCACCCGGCTCCTACGAGCAGTACTTC.

The CDR3 region is CASSQDLMGDGYGYTF. The CDR3 DNA is TGCGCCAGCAGCCAAGATCTTATGGGCGACGGATATGGCTACACCTTC. This sequence joins TRBV4-1 and TRBJ1-2, with D unclear. The germline V and J ends were trimmed by 0 bases and 5 bases, with 16 bases remaining between them. Germline CDR1 reads MGHRA; CDR2 reads YSYEKL. CDR3 length equals 16 residues.

This chain connects TRBV11-2 to TRBJ2-7, with 7 nucleotides matching TRBD2. Germline V lookup: CDR1 SGHAT, CDR2 FQNNGV. The CDR3 contains 14 residues. Trimming removed 1 base from V and 2 bases from J; junction bases left unmatched: 2. The CDR3 region has the DNA TGTGCCAGCAGCTTAGTTGGACTAGCCTACGAGCAGTACTTC. As protein: CASSLVGLAYEQYF.

This clone was found a few times. The chain employs TRBV4-3 and TRBJ1-1, with D hard to call. The germline CDR1 and CDR2 sequences are LGHNA and YSLEER. This CDR3 spans 12 amino acids. Trimming took 1 base from V and 6 from J, leaving 6 bases between them. In nucleotides, the CDR3 is TGCGCCAGCAGCCAAGGGAGGGCTGAAGCTTTCTTT. Translated, it gives CASSQGRAEAFF.

This clone occurred once. The genes are TRBV7-2 and TRBJ1-6, with D unresolved. Trimming removed 1 base at V and 7 bases at J, with 8 bases between. The CDR3 spans 14 residues. Germline V gene data show CDR1 as SGHTA and CDR2 as FQGNSA. DNA of the CDR3: TGTGCCAGCAGCTTAGGACATTGGAATTCACCCCTCCACTTT. As protein: CASSLGHWNSPLHF.

V gene TRBV29-1 combines with J gene TRBJ2-2; D may be TRBD1 (6 bases). The CDR3 is 14 amino acids. CDR1 and CDR2 from the germline V gene are SQVTM and ANQGSEA. V lost 5 bases and J lost 2, with 12 bases in between. CDR3 bases: TGCAGCGTTCGGACAGCCACAAACACCGGGGAGCTGTTTTTT. As protein: CSVRTATNTGELFF.

The chain combines TRBV19 with TRBJ1-1, with TRBD1 identical over 11 bases. Germline V lookup: CDR1 LNHDA, CDR2 SQIVND (reference sequence). The CDR3 sequence is 13 residues long. V lost 8 bases, J lost 4 bases, and 3 bases stayed unmatched. The CDR3 DNA reads as TGTGCCAGTGCCGGGACAGGGGGCACTGAAGCTTTCTTT. Protein: CASAGTGGTEAFF.

This chain uses TRBV27 with TRBJ2-2; no reliable D call. V was trimmed by 2 bases and J by 8 bases, leaving 6 bases between them. Germline CDR1 reads MNHEY; CDR2 reads SMNVEV (reference sequence). The CDR3 covers 12 residues. CDR3 nucleotide sequence: TGTGCCAGCAGTTTAGGGTTGGGGGAGCTGTTTTTT. Translating it yields CASSLGLGELFF.

This clone is a singleton in its sample. This chain joins TRBV11-2 and TRBJ1-2; the D is unclear. Trimming removed 5 bases from V and 4 bases from J, with 17 bases in between. In germline, CDR1 is SGHAT, CDR2 FQNNGV. The CDR3 is 15 amino acids. The CDR3 nucleotides read TGTGCCAGCAGCCCCGGGATCCTCTTGCCCTATGGCTACACCTTC. Translating it yields CASSPGILLPYGYTF.

This chain's CDR3 is CASRDNANYGYTF. The DNA for the CDR3 is TGTGCCAGCAGGGACAACGCTAACTATGGCTACACCTTC. The J gene is TRBJ1-2, the V gene TRBV2; D is possibly TRBD1 (5 bases). V lost 6 bases and J 0 bases, leaving 8 bases between the germline ends. This CDR3 has 13 residues. Germline CDR1 and CDR2: SNHLY and FYNNEI.

The V call is TRBV5-4, the J call TRBJ2-3; 7 nucleotides match TRBD1. The CDR3 length is 13 residues. Germline CDR1 reads SGHNT; CDR2 reads YYREEE (reference sequence). Trimming at V came to 2 bases and at J to 5 bases, leaving 2 bases not matched to a gene. The CDR3: CASSFDREDTQYF. In DNA form, the CDR3 reads TGTGCCAGCAGCTTTGACAGGGAAGATACGCAGTATTTT.

J is TRBJ1-4 and V is TRBV6-5; weak D call: TRBD1 (6 bases). The CDR3 runs to 13 residues. Trimming took off 7 bases at V and 5 bases at J, with 11 bases between the two ends. Germline V gives CDR1 MNHEY, CDR2 SVGAGI. CDR3 residues: CASNEGGNEKLFF. CDR3 nucleotides: TGTGCCAGCAATGAAGGGGGGAATGAAAAACTGTTTTTT.

V and J are TRBV2 and TRBJ2-7; D ambiguous. V was clipped by 4 bases and J by 3 bases, with 10 bases between them. This CDR3 is 13 amino acids long. Germline CDR1 reads SNHLY; CDR2 reads FYNNEI. CDR3 DNA: TGTGCCAGCAGTGCGTTTGTCCACTACGAGCAGTACTTC. Its protein product is CASSAFVHYEQYF.

The V and J genes are TRBV5-5 and TRBJ1-2, with no clear D. CDR3 length equals 13 residues. Deletions cut 2 bases from V and 2 bases from J, with 7 bases between. Germline assignment: CDR1 SGHKS and CDR2 YYEKEE (reference sequence). CDR3 in DNA: TGTGCCAGCAGCTTAGAAGGCAACTATGGCTACACCTTC. As protein: CASSLEGNYGYTF.

The chain recombines TRBV2 with TRBJ2-5; D possibly corresponds to TRBD2 (5 bases). The CDR3 is 16 amino acids. V lost 2 bases, J lost 1 base, and 14 bases lay in between. Germline loops: CDR1 SNHLY, CDR2 FYNNEI. The CDR3 spells CASSEIIRRSQETQYF. In nucleotides, the CDR3 is TGTGCCAGCAGTGAAATCATCCGGAGGTCCCAAGAGACCCAGTACTTC.

The rearrangement uses TRBV2 and TRBJ2-5, with TRBD1 identical over 12 bases. This CDR3 region has 15 residues. V dropped 8 bases and J dropped 2; count of bases not matched to a gene: 6. Germline V gives CDR1 SNHLY, CDR2 FYNNEI. CDR3 nucleotides: TGTGCCAGCCAGGGACAGGGGGCCCCACAAGAGACCCAGTACTTC. Translation: CASQGQGAPQETQYF.

This chain connects TRBV19 to TRBJ1-5; 12 nucleotides align to TRBD1. The CDR3 has 15 amino acids. Germline assignment: CDR1 LNHDA and CDR2 SQIVND (reference sequence). The ends lost 6 bases at V and 6 bases at J; junction bases unmatched: 6. The DNA of the CDR3 is TGTGCCAGTAGACCCGGGACAGGGGGCAGTCAGCCCCAGCATTTT. Translating gives CASRPGTGGSQPQHF.

This clone was observed a few times. The V gene is TRBV7-9, the J gene TRBJ1-3; D may be TRBD1 (5 bases). The CDR3 consists of 15 residues. Looked up from germline, CDR1 is SEHNR and CDR2 is FQNEAQ (reference sequence). V lost 3 bases to trimming and J lost 6 bases, with 15 bases between them. The CDR3 coding sequence is TGTGCCAGCAGCTTCAGTGGGGGGGGACTAAACACCATATATTTT. It translates to CASSFSGGGLNTIYF.

The chain links TRBV6-6 to TRBJ1-2, with 7 bases lining up with TRBD1. Trimming cost V 0 bases and J 3 bases; bases outside gene matches: 7. The CDR3 consists of 16 residues. CDR1 MNHNY and CDR2 SVGAGI come from the germline V gene (reference sequence). CDR3 residues: CASSYSPGGLDYGYTF. The CDR3 DNA follows: TGTGCCAGCAGTTACTCCCCAGGGGGTTTAGACTATGGCTACACCTTC.